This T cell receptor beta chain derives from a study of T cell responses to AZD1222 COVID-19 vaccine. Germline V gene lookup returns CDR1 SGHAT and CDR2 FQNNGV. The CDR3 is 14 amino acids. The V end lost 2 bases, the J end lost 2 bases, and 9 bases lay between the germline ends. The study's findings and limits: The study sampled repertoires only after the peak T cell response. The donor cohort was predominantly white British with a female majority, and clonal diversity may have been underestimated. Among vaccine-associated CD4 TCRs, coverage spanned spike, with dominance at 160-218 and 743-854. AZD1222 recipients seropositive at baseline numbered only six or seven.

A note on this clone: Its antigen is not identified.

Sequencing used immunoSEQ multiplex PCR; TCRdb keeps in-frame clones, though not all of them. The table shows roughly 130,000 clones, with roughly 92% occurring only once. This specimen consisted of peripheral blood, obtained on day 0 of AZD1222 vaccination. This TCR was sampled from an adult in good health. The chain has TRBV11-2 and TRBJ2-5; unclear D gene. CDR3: CASSLRTAQETQYF. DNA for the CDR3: TGTGCCAGCAGCTTAAGGACGGCGCAAGAGACCCAGTACTTC.